This T cell receptor beta chain was sequenced for a study of cytomegalovirus exposure and HLA in healthy donors. About the study: The early release's HLA-typed donors yielded approximately 81 million unique TCRs.

The study ran its PCR with 60 Vbeta and 13 Jbeta primers. Sequencing was performed with immunoSEQ multiplex PCR; in TCRdb, only in-frame clones are kept and a portion is missing. The table includes roughly 150,000 clones, around two thirds detected once. Germline V gene data show CDR1 as LNHDA and CDR2 as SQIVND (reference sequence). This CDR3 has 13 residues. V lost 3 bases to trimming and J lost 4 bases, with 10 bases between them. Study conclusions and caveats: Across all donors, roughly uniform sequencing depth was an assumption of the presence/absence analyses.

In the case of this clone: Antigen specificity is unknown.

The sequence was obtained from a man under 40 in good health and CMV-seropositive. Sequenced material: PBMCs. This chain uses TRBV19 with TRBJ2-7, with D possibly TRBD1 on 6 matching bases. DNA of the CDR3: TGTGCCAGTAGTATGACAGGTGGATACGAGCAGTACTTC. It specifies CASSMTGGYEQYF.